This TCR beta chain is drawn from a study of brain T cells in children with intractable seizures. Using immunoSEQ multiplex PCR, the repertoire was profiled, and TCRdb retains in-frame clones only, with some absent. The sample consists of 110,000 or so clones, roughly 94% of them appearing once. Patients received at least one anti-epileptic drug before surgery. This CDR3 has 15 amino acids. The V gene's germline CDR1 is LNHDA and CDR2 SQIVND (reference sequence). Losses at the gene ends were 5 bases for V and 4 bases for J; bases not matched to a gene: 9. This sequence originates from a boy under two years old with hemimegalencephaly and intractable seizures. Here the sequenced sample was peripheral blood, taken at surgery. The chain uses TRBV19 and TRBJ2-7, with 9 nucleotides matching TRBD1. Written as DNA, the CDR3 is TGTGCCAGTAGTTTAGGGACAGGGTGGGGGTACGAGCAGTACTTC. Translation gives CASSLGTGWGYEQYF.